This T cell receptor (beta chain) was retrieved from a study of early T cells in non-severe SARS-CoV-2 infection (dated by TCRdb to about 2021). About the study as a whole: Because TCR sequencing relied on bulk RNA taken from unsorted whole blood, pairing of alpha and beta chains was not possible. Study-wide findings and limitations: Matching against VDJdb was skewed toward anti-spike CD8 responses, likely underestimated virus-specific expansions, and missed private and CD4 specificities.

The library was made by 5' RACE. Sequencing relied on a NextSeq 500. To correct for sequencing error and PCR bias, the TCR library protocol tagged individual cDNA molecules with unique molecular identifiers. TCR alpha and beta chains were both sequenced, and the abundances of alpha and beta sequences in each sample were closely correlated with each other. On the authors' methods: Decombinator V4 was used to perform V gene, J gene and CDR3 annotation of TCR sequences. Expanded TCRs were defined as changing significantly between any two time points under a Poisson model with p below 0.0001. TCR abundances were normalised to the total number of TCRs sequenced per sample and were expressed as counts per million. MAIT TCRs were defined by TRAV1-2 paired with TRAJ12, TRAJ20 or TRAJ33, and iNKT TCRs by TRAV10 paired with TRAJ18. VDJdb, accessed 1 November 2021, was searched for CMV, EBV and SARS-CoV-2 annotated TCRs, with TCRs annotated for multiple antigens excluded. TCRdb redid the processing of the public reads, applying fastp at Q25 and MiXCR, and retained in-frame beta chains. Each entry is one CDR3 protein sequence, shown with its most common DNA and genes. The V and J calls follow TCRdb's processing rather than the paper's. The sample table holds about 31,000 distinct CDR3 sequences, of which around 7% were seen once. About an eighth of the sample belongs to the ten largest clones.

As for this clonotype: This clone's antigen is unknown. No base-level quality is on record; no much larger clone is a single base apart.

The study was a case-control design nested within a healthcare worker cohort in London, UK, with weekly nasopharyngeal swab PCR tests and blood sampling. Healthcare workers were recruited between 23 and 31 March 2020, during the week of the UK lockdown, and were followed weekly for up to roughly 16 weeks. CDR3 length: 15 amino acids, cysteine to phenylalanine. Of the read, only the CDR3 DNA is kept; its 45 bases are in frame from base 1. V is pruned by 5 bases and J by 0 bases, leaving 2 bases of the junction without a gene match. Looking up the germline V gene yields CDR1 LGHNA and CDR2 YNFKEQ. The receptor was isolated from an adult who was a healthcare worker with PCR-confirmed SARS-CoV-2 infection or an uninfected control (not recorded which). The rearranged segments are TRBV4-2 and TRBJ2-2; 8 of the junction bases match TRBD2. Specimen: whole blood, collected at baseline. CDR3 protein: CASSDSGTNTGELFF. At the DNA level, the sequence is TGTGCCAGCAGCGATAGCGGGACGAACACCGGGGAGCTGTTTTTT.